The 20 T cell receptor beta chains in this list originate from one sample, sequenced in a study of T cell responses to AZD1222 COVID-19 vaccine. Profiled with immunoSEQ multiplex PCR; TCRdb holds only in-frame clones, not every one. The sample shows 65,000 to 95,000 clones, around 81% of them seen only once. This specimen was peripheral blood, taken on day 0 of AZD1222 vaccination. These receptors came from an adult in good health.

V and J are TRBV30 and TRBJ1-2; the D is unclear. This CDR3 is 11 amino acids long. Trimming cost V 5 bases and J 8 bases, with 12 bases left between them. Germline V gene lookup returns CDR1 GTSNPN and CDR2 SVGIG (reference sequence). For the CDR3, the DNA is TGTGCCTGGTCCCCGGTAGGGGGCTACACCTTC. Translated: CAWSPVGGYTF.

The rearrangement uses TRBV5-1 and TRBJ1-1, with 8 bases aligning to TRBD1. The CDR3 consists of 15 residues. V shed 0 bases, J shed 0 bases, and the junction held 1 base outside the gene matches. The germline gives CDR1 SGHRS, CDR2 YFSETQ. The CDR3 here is CASSLAGGLNTEAFF. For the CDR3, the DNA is TGCGCCAGCAGCTTGGCAGGGGGCCTGAACACTGAAGCTTTCTTT.

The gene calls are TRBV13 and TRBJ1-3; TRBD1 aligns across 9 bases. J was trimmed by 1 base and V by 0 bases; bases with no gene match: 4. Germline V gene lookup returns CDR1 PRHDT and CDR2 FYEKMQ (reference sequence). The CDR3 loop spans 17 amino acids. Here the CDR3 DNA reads TGTGCCAGCAGCTTAGGGGACAGGGGCCATTCTGGAAACACCATATATTTT. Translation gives CASSLGDRGHSGNTIYF.

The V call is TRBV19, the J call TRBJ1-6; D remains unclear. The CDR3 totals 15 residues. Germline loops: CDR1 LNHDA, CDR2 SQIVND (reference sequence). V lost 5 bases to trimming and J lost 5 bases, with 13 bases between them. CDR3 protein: CASSGEGFNNSPLHF. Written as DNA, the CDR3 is TGTGCCAGTAGTGGGGAGGGCTTCAATAATTCACCCCTCCACTTT. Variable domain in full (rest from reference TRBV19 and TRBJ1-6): DGGITQSPKYLFRKEGQNVTLSCEQNLNHDAMYWYRQDPGQGLRLIYYSQIVNDFQKGDIAEGYSVSREKKESFPLTVTSAQKNPTAFYLCASSGEGFNNSPLHFGNGTRLTVT.

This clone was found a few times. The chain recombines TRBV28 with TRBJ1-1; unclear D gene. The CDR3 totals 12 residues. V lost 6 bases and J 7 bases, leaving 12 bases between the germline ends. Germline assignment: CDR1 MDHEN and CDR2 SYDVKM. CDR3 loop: CASRPTYGEAFF. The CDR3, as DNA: TGTGCCAGCAGACCCACCTACGGTGAAGCTTTCTTT. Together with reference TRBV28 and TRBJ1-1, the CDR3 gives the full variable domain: DVKVTQSSRYLVKRTGEKVFLECVQDMDHENMFWYRQDPGLGLRLIYFSYDVKMKEKGDIPEGYSVSREKKERFSLILESASTNQTSMYLCASRPTYGEAFFGQGTRLTVV.

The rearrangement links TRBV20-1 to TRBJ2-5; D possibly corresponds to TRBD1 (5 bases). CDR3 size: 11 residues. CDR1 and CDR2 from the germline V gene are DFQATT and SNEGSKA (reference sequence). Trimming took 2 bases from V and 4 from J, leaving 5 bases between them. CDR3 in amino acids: CSARQGETQYF. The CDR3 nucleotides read TGCAGTGCTAGACAGGGAGAGACCCAGTACTTC.

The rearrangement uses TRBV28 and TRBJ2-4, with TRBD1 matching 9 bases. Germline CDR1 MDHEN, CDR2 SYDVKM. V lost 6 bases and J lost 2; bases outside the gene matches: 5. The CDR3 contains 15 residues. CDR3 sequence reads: CASSLTGGPKNIQYF. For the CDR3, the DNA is TGTGCCAGCAGCCTTACAGGGGGCCCCAAAAACATTCAGTACTTC.

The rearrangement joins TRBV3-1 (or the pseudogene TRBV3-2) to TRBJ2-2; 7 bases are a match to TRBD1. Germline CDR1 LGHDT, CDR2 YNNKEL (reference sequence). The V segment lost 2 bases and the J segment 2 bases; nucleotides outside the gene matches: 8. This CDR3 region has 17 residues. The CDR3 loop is CASSQWNRGPNTGELFF. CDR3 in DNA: TGTGCCAGCAGCCAATGGAACAGGGGCCCCAACACCGGGGAGCTGTTTTTT.

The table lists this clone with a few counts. CDR3 in amino acids: CASTPAPGQGSGEQYF. DNA for the CDR3: TGTGCCAGCACCCCAGCCCCGGGACAGGGATCCGGCGAGCAGTACTTC. This chain joins TRBV28 and TRBJ2-7; 9 bases fit TRBD1. V gave up 7 bases and J gave up 6 bases; unmatched junction bases: 16. The CDR3 is made up of 16 amino acids. Per the germline V gene, CDR1 is MDHEN and CDR2 is SYDVKM.

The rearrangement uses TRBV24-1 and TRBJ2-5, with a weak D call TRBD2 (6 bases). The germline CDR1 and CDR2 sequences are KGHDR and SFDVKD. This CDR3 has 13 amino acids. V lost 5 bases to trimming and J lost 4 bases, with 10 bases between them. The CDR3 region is CATSGQGLETQYF. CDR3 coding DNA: TGTGCCACCAGTGGCCAGGGACTAGAGACCCAGTACTTC.

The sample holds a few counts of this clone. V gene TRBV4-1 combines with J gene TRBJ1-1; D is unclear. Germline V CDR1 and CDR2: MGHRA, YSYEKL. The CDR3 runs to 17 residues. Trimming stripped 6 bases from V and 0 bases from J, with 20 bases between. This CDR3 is CASRPTRLVVLNTEAFF. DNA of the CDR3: TGCGCCAGCAGGCCTACGAGGTTAGTCGTTTTGAACACTGAAGCTTTCTTT.

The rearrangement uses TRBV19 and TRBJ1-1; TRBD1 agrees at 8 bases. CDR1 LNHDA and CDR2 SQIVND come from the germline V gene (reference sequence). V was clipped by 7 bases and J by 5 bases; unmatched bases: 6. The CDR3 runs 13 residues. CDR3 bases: TGTGCCAGTACCGGCAGGGGGCATACTGAAGCTTTCTTT. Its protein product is CASTGRGHTEAFF.

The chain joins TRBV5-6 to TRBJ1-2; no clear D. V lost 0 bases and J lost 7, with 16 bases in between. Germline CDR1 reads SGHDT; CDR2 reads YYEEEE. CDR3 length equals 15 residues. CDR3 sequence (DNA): TGTGCCAGCAGCTTGGCTGGCCGGGTGGCGAGTGGCTACACCTTC. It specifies CASSLAGRVASGYTF.

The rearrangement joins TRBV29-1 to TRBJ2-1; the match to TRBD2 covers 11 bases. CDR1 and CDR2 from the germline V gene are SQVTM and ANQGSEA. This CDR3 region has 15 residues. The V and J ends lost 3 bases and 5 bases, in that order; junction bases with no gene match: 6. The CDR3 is CSVDASGRPNNEQFF. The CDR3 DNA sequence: TGCAGCGTTGATGCTAGCGGGAGGCCAAACAATGAGCAGTTCTTC.

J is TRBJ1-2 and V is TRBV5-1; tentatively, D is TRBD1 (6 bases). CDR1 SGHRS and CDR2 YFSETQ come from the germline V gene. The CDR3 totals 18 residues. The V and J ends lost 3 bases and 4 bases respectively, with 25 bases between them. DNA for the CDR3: TGCGCCAGCAGCTCAACGACAGGTCGGCCGCTTCGAATCTATGGCTACACCTTC. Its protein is CASSSTTGRPLRIYGYTF.

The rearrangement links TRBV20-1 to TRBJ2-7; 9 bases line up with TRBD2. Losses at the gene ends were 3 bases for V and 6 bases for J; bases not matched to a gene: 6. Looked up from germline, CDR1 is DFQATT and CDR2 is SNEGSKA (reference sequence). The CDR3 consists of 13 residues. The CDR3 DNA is TGCAGTGCTAGTCGCGGGAGGGTGGGCGAGCAGTACTTC. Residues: CSASRGRVGEQYF.

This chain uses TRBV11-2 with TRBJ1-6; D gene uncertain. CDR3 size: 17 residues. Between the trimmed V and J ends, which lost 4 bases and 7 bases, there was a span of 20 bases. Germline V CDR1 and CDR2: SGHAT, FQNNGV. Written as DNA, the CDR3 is TGTGCCAGCAGCTCCAGACGGGAGCGGGCGGTGAATTCACCCCTCCACTTT. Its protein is CASSSRRERAVNSPLHF. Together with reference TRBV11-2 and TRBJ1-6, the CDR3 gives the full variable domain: EAGVAQSPRYKIIEKRQSVAFWCNPISGHATLYWYQQILGQGPKLLIQFQNNGVVDDSQLPKDRFSAERLKGVDSTLKIQPAKLEDSAVYLCASSSRRERAVNSPLHFGNGTRLTVT.

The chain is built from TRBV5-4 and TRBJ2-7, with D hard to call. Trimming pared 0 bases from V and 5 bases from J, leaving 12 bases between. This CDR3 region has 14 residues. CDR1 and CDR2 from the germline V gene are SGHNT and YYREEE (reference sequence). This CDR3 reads CASSLGGSNHEQYF. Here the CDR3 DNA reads TGTGCCAGCAGCTTGGGGGGATCAAACCACGAGCAGTACTTC.

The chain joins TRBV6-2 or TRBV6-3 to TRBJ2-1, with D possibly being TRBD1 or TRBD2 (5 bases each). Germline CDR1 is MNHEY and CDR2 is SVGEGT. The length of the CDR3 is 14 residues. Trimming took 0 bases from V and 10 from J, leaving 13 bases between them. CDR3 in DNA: TGTGCCAGCAGTTACTCGGCGTCCCGGGGCGAGCAGTTCTTC. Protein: CASSYSASRGEQFF.

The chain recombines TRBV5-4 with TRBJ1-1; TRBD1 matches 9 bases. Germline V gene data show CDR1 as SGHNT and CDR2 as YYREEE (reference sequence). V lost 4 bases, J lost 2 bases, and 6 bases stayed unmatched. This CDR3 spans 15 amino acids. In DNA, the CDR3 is TGTGCCAGCAGCGCAAGGACAGGGGATAACACTGAAGCTTTCTTT. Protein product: CASSARTGDNTEAFF.